This T cell receptor (beta chain) was retrieved from a study of shared clonotypes between healthy human individuals. For sorted subsets, 150 to 200 ng DNA per replicate equaled roughly 29,000 T cell genomes. TCRdb keeps only in-frame clones here, not all; method: immunoSEQ multiplex PCR. This table has hundreds of thousands of clones, 95% to 97% appearing once. Findings of the study overall: Owing to a small donor count, the genetic and exposure-history diversity represented was limited.

Worth noting for this clone: Its cognate antigen is unknown.

Trimming pared 0 bases from V and 3 bases from J, leaving 14 bases between. Germline V gives CDR1 MGHRA, CDR2 YSYEKL. The CDR3 has 16 amino acids. Selected positively for CCR7 and CD45RO-negative, naive CD8 cells excluded terminally differentiated effector memory CD45RA+ cells. Those who donated were healthy HIV-negative adults, with no recent acute infections or vaccinations reported. This clonotype originated in a woman aged 30 to 39 in good health. Sequencing was done on a sample of naive CD8+ T cells sorted from blood. This chain links TRBV4-1 with TRBJ2-5; no reliable D call. The CDR3 DNA reads as TGCGCCAGCAGCCAAGAGGGCGGCAATATTAAAGAGACCCAGTACTTC. Amino acid sequence: CASSQEGGNIKETQYF.